Following are 32 T cell receptor beta chains from one sample sequenced in a study of shared clonotypes between healthy human individuals. Sequencing used immunoSEQ multiplex PCR; TCRdb keeps in-frame clones, though not all of them. This sample has around 320,000 clones, with roughly 91% found just once. Sequences were obtained from memory CD8+ T cells sorted from blood. Subset denoted: CD45RO+ cells pooled with CCR7-negative TemRA cells. These receptors were taken from a man younger than 35 in good health.

The chain joins TRBV10-3 to TRBJ2-7; D uncertain. The CDR3 runs to 12 residues. Germline loops: CDR1 ENHRY, CDR2 SYGVKD. With 4 bases removed from V and 2 bases from J, the gap between germline ends came to 6 bases. This chain's CDR3 is CAISVDTYEQYF. The DNA of the CDR3 is TGTGCCATCAGTGTTGACACCTACGAGCAGTACTTC.

This clone appeared a single time. The chain couples TRBV4-2 to TRBJ1-3; no clear D. CDR3 size: 16 residues. Trimming took off 0 bases at V and 4 bases at J, with 13 bases between the two ends. Germline values: CDR1 LGHNA, CDR2 YNFKEQ. The CDR3 nucleotides read TGTGCCAGCAGCCAAGATCCCGGGTTAGCGGGAAACACCATATATTTT. It codes for CASSQDPGLAGNTIYF.

V is TRBV2 and J is TRBJ2-7; D unresolved. Trimming removed 6 bases from V and 4 bases from J, with 7 bases in between. The CDR3 is 11 residues long. CDR1 is SNHLY, CDR2 FYNNEI, per germline. The CDR3 region has the DNA TGTGCCAGCAGGGTTACTTACGAGCAGTACTTC. This gives the protein CASRVTYEQYF.

This clone was counted between two and nine times. This chain connects TRBV7-9 to TRBJ2-2; no firm D call. The CDR3 runs 13 residues. Per germline, CDR1 SEHNR and CDR2 FQNEAQ (reference sequence). Trimming took off 5 bases at V and 0 bases at J, with 4 bases between the two ends. CDR3 bases: TGTGCCAGCAGCCCCTCGAACACCGGGGAGCTGTTTTTT. This encodes CASSPSNTGELFF.

A single count supports this clone. This specimen includes other DNA sequences encoding the same CDR3. The chain uses TRBV19 and TRBJ2-7; TRBD1 might be the D (5 bases). Trimming shortened V by 3 bases and J by 3 bases, and 9 bases separated the two germline ends. Germline lookup yields CDR1 LNHDA and CDR2 SQIVND (reference sequence). CDR3 length: 13 amino acids. Written as DNA, the CDR3 is TGTGCCAGTAGTATTGGGCAGGGCTACGAGCAGTACTTC. This translates into CASSIGQGYEQYF.

The chain links TRBV10-3 to TRBJ2-3; TRBD2 matches 7 bases. With 1 base clipped from V and 0 bases from J, the junction kept 4 bases outside the gene matches. Germline CDR1 ENHRY, CDR2 SYGVKD. This CDR3 comprises 16 residues. CDR3 bases: TGTGCCATCAGTGAGTGGGGGGGAGATAGCACAGATACGCAGTATTTT. Its protein product is CAISEWGGDSTDTQYF.

Note on this clone: At one end, the junction sequence differs from germline, possibly due to a read error. The chain recombines TRBV7-8 with TRBJ2-7, with TRBD2 as a possible D gene (5 bases). The CDR3 loop spans 17 amino acids. CDR1 and CDR2 (germline): SGHVS, FQNEAQ. In DNA form, the CDR3 reads TGTGCCAGCAGCCTAGCCCCGCGGAGACCGGGTCCCTACGAGCAGTACTTC. This codes for CASSLAPRRPGPYEQYF.

The chain joins TRBV30 to TRBJ1-1, with D possibly TRBD1 on 6 matching bases. Germline CDR1 reads GTSNPN; CDR2 reads SVGIG (reference sequence). The CDR3 spans 12 residues. Trimming pared 0 bases from V and 8 bases from J, leaving 10 bases between. The CDR3 sequence: CAWSVVGTEAFF. CDR3 DNA sequence: TGTGCCTGGAGTGTAGTGGGGACAGAAGCTTTCTTT.

The chain employs TRBV4-1 and TRBJ1-2, with a possible D match to TRBD1 (5 bases). The V end was cut by 2 bases, the J end by 12 bases, with 16 bases between. The CDR3 has 13 residues. In germline, CDR1 is MGHRA, CDR2 YSYEKL. CDR3 sequence (DNA): TGCGCCAGCAGCCAAATCAAGGGACTGTGCGACACCTTC. Protein product: CASSQIKGLCDTF.

This clone appeared a few times. The J gene is TRBJ1-5, the V gene TRBV29-1; maybe TRBD1 (6 bases). CDR3 length: 13 amino acids. Germline-derived CDR1 and CDR2 are SQVTM and ANQGSEA. V lost 6 bases and J lost 2, with 11 bases in between. CDR3 region: CSVTGYGNQPQHF. The DNA for the CDR3 is TGCAGCGTAACAGGGTACGGCAATCAGCCCCAGCATTTT. The full variable domain, its missing parts supplied by reference TRBV29-1 and TRBJ1-5, is SAVISQKPSRDICQRGTSLTIQCQVDSQVTMMFWYRQQPGQSLTLIATANQGSEATYESGFVIDKFPISRPNLTFSTLTVSNMSPEDSSIYLCSVTGYGNQPQHFGDGTRLSIL.

The chain couples TRBV11-2 to TRBJ2-1; the D gene is possibly TRBD2 (6 bases). CDR3 length equals 15 residues. The germline CDR1 and CDR2 sequences are SGHAT and FQNNGV. The V and J ends lost 2 bases and 4 bases respectively, with 12 bases between them. CDR3 loop: CASSLMVGGYNEQFF. Written as DNA, the CDR3 is TGTGCCAGCAGCTTAATGGTCGGGGGATACAATGAGCAGTTCTTC.

The chain recombines TRBV6-5 with TRBJ1-2; D unclear. Germline values: CDR1 MNHEY, CDR2 SVGAGI. V lost 0 bases and J 4 bases, leaving 12 bases between the germline ends. The CDR3 extends over 15 amino acids. CDR3 bases: TGTGCCAGCAGTTACTCCTCCGGGCCTCTCTATGGCTACACCTTC. Protein: CASSYSSGPLYGYTF.

The V call is TRBV5-1, the J call TRBJ2-7; TRBD1 aligns across 9 bases. After removal of 4 bases from V and 3 bases from J, the junction contained 8 bases not matched to a gene. The CDR3 consists of 15 residues. The germline V gene encodes CDR1 SGHRS and CDR2 YFSETQ. CDR3 residues: CASSGPGTGRYEQYF. CDR3 in DNA: TGCGCCAGCAGCGGGCCCGGGACAGGGCGCTACGAGCAGTACTTC.

This rearrangement joins TRBV5-4 to TRBJ2-3; 14 bases line up with TRBD2. CDR3 length equals 16 residues. V lost 4 bases and J lost 1; bases outside the gene matches: 2. Germline CDR1 is SGHNT and CDR2 is YYREEE (reference sequence). CDR3 in amino acids: CASSRTSGGRTDTQYF. The DNA for the CDR3 is TGTGCCAGCAGCAGGACTAGCGGGGGGCGCACAGATACGCAGTATTTT.

The rearrangement uses TRBV27 and TRBJ2-7, with D perhaps TRBD1 (5 bases). The CDR3 length is 12 residues. Germline CDR1 reads MNHEY; CDR2 reads SMNVEV (reference sequence). Trimming pared 7 bases from V and 5 bases from J, leaving 12 bases between. CDR3 sequence: CASTTGGHEQYF. DNA for the CDR3: TGTGCCAGCACCACAGGTGGGCACGAGCAGTACTTC.

The rearrangement uses TRBV4-1 and TRBJ2-5; unclear D gene. Germline CDR1 MGHRA, CDR2 YSYEKL. This CDR3 has 14 amino acids. Trimming pared 1 base from V and 4 bases from J, leaving 10 bases between. CDR3 DNA: TGCGCCAGCAGCCAAGTCCAGTCTCTAGAGACCCAGTACTTC. Translating it yields CASSQVQSLETQYF.

The V and J genes are TRBV5-1 and TRBJ2-3, with TRBD2 matching 8 bases. Trimming took 6 bases from V and 11 from J; bases not matched to a gene: 17. This CDR3 contains 15 residues. Germline V gene lookup returns CDR1 SGHRS and CDR2 YFSETQ. CDR3 protein: CASNGPPGGPPRQYF. In DNA, the CDR3 is TGCGCCAGCAACGGCCCGCCGGGGGGGCCCCCTAGGCAGTATTTT.

CDR3: CASSGGTELTYEQYF. CDR3 nucleotide sequence: TGTGCCAGCAGCGGGGGGACAGAGCTGACCTACGAGCAGTACTTC. This chain joins TRBV5-6 and TRBJ2-7; D may be TRBD1 (7 bases). This CDR3 is built from 15 residues. Germline V CDR1 and CDR2: SGHDT, YYEEEE. V dropped 4 bases and J dropped 2 bases, with 16 bases sitting between them.

The table lists this clone with a count of one. This chain uses TRBV9 with TRBJ2-1, with D perhaps matching TRBD2 (5 bases). The germline V gene has CDR1 SGDLS and CDR2 YYNGEE. The CDR3 contains 9 residues. V was pared by 7 bases and J by 10 bases, with 6 bases between. The CDR3 protein is CASGEEQFF. The CDR3 DNA reads TGTGCCAGCGGGGAGGAGCAGTTCTTC.

The V call is TRBV6-6, the J call TRBJ2-3, with D possibly TRBD2 on 6 matching bases. Trimming cost V 8 bases and J 2 bases, with 11 bases left between them. The CDR3 has 13 amino acids. Germline CDR1 is MNHNY and CDR2 is SVGAGI (reference sequence). In nucleotides, the CDR3 is TGTGCCAGCGAGGGAGGAAACACAGATACGCAGTATTTT. Amino acids: CASEGGNTDTQYF.

This chain connects TRBV7-6 to TRBJ1-2; a weak D match, TRBD1 (6 bases). V was shortened by 5 bases and J by 7 bases, with 11 bases between the two germline ends. This CDR3 is 12 amino acids long. CDR1 is SGHVS and CDR2 is FNYEAQ in the germline V gene. CDR3 sequence: CASSPIGGGYTF. The CDR3, as DNA: TGTGCCAGCAGCCCAATAGGGGGTGGCTACACCTTC.

As regards this clone: Relative to the germline gene, one junction end is altered; a read error may explain this. The rearrangement uses TRBV2 and TRBJ1-2; no definite D call. The CDR3 loop spans 10 amino acids. Germline V gives CDR1 SNHLY, CDR2 FYNNEI. The CDR3 DNA is TGTGCCAGCGGTGAGGGTGGCTACACCTTC. Its protein product is CASGEGGYTF.

This sequence joins TRBV5-1 and TRBJ1-2; 9 bases match TRBD1. There are 17 residues in the CDR3. V lost 5 bases, J lost 3 bases, and 14 bases stayed unmatched. In germline, CDR1 is SGHRS, CDR2 YFSETQ. This CDR3 is CASSRGPGTGYDYGYTF. The CDR3 coding sequence is TGCGCCAGCAGTCGCGGCCCCGGGACAGGGTATGACTATGGCTACACCTTC.

The genes are TRBV13 and TRBJ1-4, with 10 bases fitting TRBD1. The CDR3 has 16 amino acids. The ends lost 3 bases at V and 8 bases at J; junction bases unmatched: 9. From germline, CDR1 is PRHDT and CDR2 FYEKMQ (reference sequence). CDR3 sequence reads: CASSFPRQGAGEKLFF. The CDR3 nucleotides read TGTGCCAGCAGCTTCCCCCGACAGGGGGCCGGGGAAAAACTGTTTTTT.

Only one count was recorded for this clone. At one end, the junction sequence differs from germline, possibly due to a read error. The chain has TRBV25-1 and TRBJ1-3; D is perhaps TRBD1 (5 bases). CDR3 length equals 13 residues. The germline CDR1 and CDR2 sequences are MGHDK and SYGVNS. The CDR3 reads CATSHGGGNTIYF. The CDR3 nucleotides are TGTGCCACCAGTCACGGGGGGGGAAACACCATATATTTT.

The V call is TRBV5-5, the J call TRBJ2-5; TRBD1 matches at 7 bases. Trimming at V came to 1 base and at J to 5 bases, leaving 11 bases not matched to a gene. The germline V gene has CDR1 SGHKS and CDR2 YYEKEE (reference sequence). CDR3 length: 16 residues. DNA of the CDR3: TGTGCCAGCAGCTTGACCCCTGGCAGGGGGTCGGAGACCCAGTACTTC. Translated: CASSLTPGRGSETQYF.

This clone appeared a few times. The chain carries TRBV27 and TRBJ2-7, with TRBD1 matching over 7 bases. The CDR3 extends over 14 amino acids. Germline lookup yields CDR1 MNHEY and CDR2 SMNVEV (reference sequence). The V gene end was trimmed by 6 bases and the J gene end by 4 bases; junction bases not matched to a gene: 9. CDR3 in DNA: TGTGCCAGCAGCAACAGGGGTTTTGCGTACGAGCAGTACTTC. It is translated as CASSNRGFAYEQYF.

CDR3 nucleotide sequence: TGCGCCAGCAGCTCCCTAGCGGGGGTGGGCAATGAGCAGTTCTTC. This encodes CASSSLAGVGNEQFF. The gene calls are TRBV5-1 and TRBJ2-1; 10 positions agree with TRBD2. The length of the CDR3 is 15 residues. The germline gives CDR1 SGHRS, CDR2 YFSETQ. J lost 6 bases, V lost 3 bases, and 6 bases had no gene match.

This clone was seen many times. This rearrangement joins TRBV28 to TRBJ2-1, with 10 bases identical to TRBD2. In germline, CDR1 is MDHEN, CDR2 SYDVKM. The CDR3 has 14 amino acids. With V trimmed by 2 bases and J by 8 bases, 3 bases remained unmatched. CDR3 sequence reads: CASSLSGGAHEQFF. CDR3 nucleotide sequence: TGTGCCAGCAGTTTAAGCGGGGGGGCCCATGAGCAGTTCTTC.

The rearrangement uses TRBV9 and TRBJ2-7; 7 positions agree with TRBD2. In germline, CDR1 is SGDLS, CDR2 YYNGEE. V lost 0 bases and J lost 3; bases outside the gene matches: 3. This CDR3 is built from 14 residues. CDR3 in amino acids: CASSVGDYFYEQYF. Written as DNA, the CDR3 is TGTGCCAGCAGCGTAGGGGACTATTTCTACGAGCAGTACTTC.

V and J are TRBV11-2 and TRBJ1-2; D is uncertain. This CDR3 contains 15 residues. Germline values: CDR1 SGHAT, CDR2 FQNNGV. The V end lost 5 bases, the J end lost 2 bases, and 15 bases lay between the germline ends. CDR3 in DNA: TGTGCCAGCAGCCCTAATGGAGCCGTCAACTATGGCTACACCTTC. Translated, it gives CASSPNGAVNYGYTF.

The chain has TRBV7-9 and TRBJ2-1, with D unresolved. CDR3 length: 15 residues. V lost 4 bases, J lost 4 bases, and 14 bases lay in between. CDR1 and CDR2 (germline): SEHNR, FQNEAQ (reference sequence). The CDR3 coding sequence is TGTGCCAGCAGCTCACCCTCACAGTTATACAATGAGCAGTTCTTC. This encodes CASSSPSQLYNEQFF.